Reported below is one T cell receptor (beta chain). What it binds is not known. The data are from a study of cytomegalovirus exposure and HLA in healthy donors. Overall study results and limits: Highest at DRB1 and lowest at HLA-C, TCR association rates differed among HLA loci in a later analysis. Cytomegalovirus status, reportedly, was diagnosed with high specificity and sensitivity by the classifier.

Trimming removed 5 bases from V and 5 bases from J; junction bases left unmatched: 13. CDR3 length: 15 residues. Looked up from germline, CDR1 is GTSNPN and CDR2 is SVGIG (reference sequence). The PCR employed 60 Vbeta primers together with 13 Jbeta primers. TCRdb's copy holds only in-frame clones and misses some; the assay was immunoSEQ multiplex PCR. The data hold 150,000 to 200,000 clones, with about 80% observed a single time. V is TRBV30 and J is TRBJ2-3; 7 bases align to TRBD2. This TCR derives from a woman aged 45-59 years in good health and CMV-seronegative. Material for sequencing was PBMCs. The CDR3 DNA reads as TGTGCCTGGGGGAAGGGCGGGGGAGTAAGAGATACGCAGTATTTT. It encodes CAWGKGGGVRDTQYF. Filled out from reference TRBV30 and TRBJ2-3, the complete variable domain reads SQTIHQWPATLVQPVGSPLSLECTVEGTSNPNLYWYRQAAGRGLQLLFYSVGIGQISSEVPQNLSASRPQDRQFILSSKKLLLSDSGFYLCAWGKGGGVRDTQYFGPGTRLTVL.